The 25 T cell receptor beta chains below come from one sample, sequenced in a study of cytomegalovirus exposure and HLA in healthy donors. The PCR ran on 60 Vbeta and 13 Jbeta primers. The repertoire was sequenced with immunoSEQ multiplex PCR; TCRdb's copy has only in-frame clones and lacks some. Among 150,000 or so clones listed, over 60% were seen once. Specimen: PBMCs. Receptors were obtained from a woman under 30 in good health and CMV-seronegative.

The rearrangement links TRBV5-1 to TRBJ2-2; TRBD1 matches at 7 bases. The CDR3 has 15 amino acids. CDR1 and CDR2 (germline): SGHRS, YFSETQ. J gave up 7 bases and V 0 bases, and 6 bases lay outside the gene matches. This CDR3 is CASSLEGGSGGELFF. CDR3 nucleotide sequence: TGCGCCAGCAGCTTGGAAGGGGGCTCGGGCGGGGAGCTGTTTTTT.

This clone was detected once. The chain combines TRBV28 with TRBJ1-5; no reliable D call. The V end lost 6 bases, the J end lost 1 base, and 13 bases lay between the germline ends. The germline V gene encodes CDR1 MDHEN and CDR2 SYDVKM. The CDR3 runs to 15 residues. Here the CDR3 DNA reads TGTGCCAGCAGGAGACTCGATCGGAGCAATCAGCCCCAGCATTTT. Translation: CASRRLDRSNQPQHF.

This chain connects TRBV11-3 to TRBJ2-3, with D possibly TRBD1 on 5 matching bases. Deletions cut 2 bases from V and 3 bases from J, with 9 bases between. Germline CDR1 and CDR2: SGHNT and YENEEA. CDR3 length: 14 amino acids. CDR3: CASSLMQGTDTQYF. The DNA for the CDR3 is TGTGCCAGCAGCTTAATGCAGGGAACAGATACGCAGTATTTT.

The chain is built from TRBV7-2 and TRBJ2-7; 12 nucleotides align to TRBD2. V lost 1 base, J lost 5 bases, and 9 bases stayed unmatched. This CDR3 is 17 amino acids long. Germline V gives CDR1 SGHTA, CDR2 FQGNSA. In DNA, the CDR3 is TGTGCCAGCAGCTTAGTGGCTAGCGGGGGGGCCGCCCACGAGCAGTACTTC. This sequence encodes CASSLVASGGAAHEQYF.

The genes are TRBV4-3 and TRBJ1-1; a weak D match, TRBD1 (6 bases). Trimming shortened V by 0 bases and J by 12 bases, and 26 bases separated the two germline ends. The CDR3 contains 17 residues. Germline CDR1 reads LGHNA; CDR2 reads YSLEER. For the CDR3, the DNA is TGCGCCAGCAGCCAAGAGTACCTTATTTCGGGGGGGCCGGGGACTTTCTTT. This encodes CASSQEYLISGGPGTFF.

V and J are TRBV19 and TRBJ2-2; D possibly corresponds to TRBD2 (7 bases). Germline CDR1 and CDR2: LNHDA and SQIVND (reference sequence). The V gene lost 0 bases and the J gene lost 0 bases, with 14 bases spanning the gap. This CDR3 spans 18 amino acids. The CDR3 DNA sequence: TGTGCCAGTAGTATAGATTGGGGGCGGGGGACGAACACCGGGGAGCTGTTTTTT. Protein: CASSIDWGRGTNTGELFF.

CDR3 amino acids: CASSATTSGKFTDTQYF. The CDR3 nucleotides are TGTGCCAGCAGCGCGACGACTAGCGGGAAGTTCACAGATACGCAGTATTTT. This chain links TRBV9 with TRBJ2-3, with 11 bases lining up with TRBD2. Looked up from germline, CDR1 is SGDLS and CDR2 is YYNGEE. CDR3 length: 17 amino acids. Losses at the gene ends were 3 bases for V and 2 bases for J; bases not matched to a gene: 8.

This clone was seen a single time. The rearrangement uses TRBV11-3 and TRBJ2-1; tentatively, D is TRBD2 (6 bases). Trimming left V 5 bases short and J 6 bases short, with 23 bases between. Per germline, CDR1 SGHNT and CDR2 YENEEA. There are 17 residues in the CDR3. The chain's CDR3 is CASSPPLGLGGPNEQFF. The DNA for the CDR3 is TGTGCCAGCAGCCCCCCTCTAGGTTTGGGGGGACCCAATGAGCAGTTCTTC.

This rearrangement joins TRBV28 to TRBJ2-1; 9 bases line up with TRBD2. CDR1 and CDR2 (germline): MDHEN, SYDVKM. V was pared by 5 bases and J by 0 bases, with 8 bases of the junction left unmatched. The CDR3 is 17 residues long. This chain's CDR3 is CASSPRTSVSSYNEQFF. The DNA for the CDR3 is TGTGCCAGCAGTCCTCGGACTAGCGTAAGCTCCTACAATGAGCAGTTCTTC. Filled out from reference TRBV28 and TRBJ2-1, the complete variable domain reads DVKVTQSSRYLVKRTGEKVFLECVQDMDHENMFWYRQDPGLGLRLIYFSYDVKMKEKGDIPEGYSVSREKKERFSLILESASTNQTSMYLCASSPRTSVSSYNEQFFGPGTRLTVL.

This clone was picked up a small number of times. The chain couples TRBV29-1 to TRBJ1-1; TRBD1 is a possible D gene (6 bases). Trimming took 1 base from V and 4 from J, leaving 7 bases between them. CDR3 size: 12 residues. The germline V gene has CDR1 SQVTM and CDR2 ANQGSEA. CDR3 protein: CSVEAGATEAFF. The CDR3 DNA follows: TGCAGCGTTGAAGCAGGGGCCACTGAAGCTTTCTTT.

The rearrangement links TRBV10-3 to TRBJ1-2; 8 nucleotides align to TRBD1. The CDR3 sequence is 15 residues long. Trimming removed 3 bases from V and 5 bases from J; junction bases left unmatched: 8. Germline CDR1 and CDR2: ENHRY and SYGVKD. The CDR3 DNA reads TGTGCCATCAGTGACTACGGACAGGGTTTATATGGCTACACCTTC. Its translation: CAISDYGQGLYGYTF.

This chain links TRBV5-1 with TRBJ1-1; a possible D gene is TRBD1 (5 bases). CDR3 size: 15 residues. Per germline, CDR1 SGHRS and CDR2 YFSETQ. V dropped 4 bases and J dropped 3 bases, with 16 bases sitting between them. Here the CDR3 reads CASSPGNARDTEAFF. DNA of the CDR3: TGCGCCAGCAGCCCAGGCAACGCCAGGGACACTGAAGCTTTCTTT.

CDR3: CASSANADRGNSPLHF. In nucleotides, the CDR3 is TGCGCCAGCAGCGCTAACGCGGACAGGGGAAATTCACCCCTCCACTTT. The chain is built from TRBV4-1 and TRBJ1-6; 9 nucleotides line up with TRBD1. Germline values: CDR1 MGHRA, CDR2 YSYEKL. The junction had 9 bases not matched to a gene; V was cut back by 5 bases and J by 7 bases. The CDR3 is 16 residues long.

This chain links TRBV9 with TRBJ2-1; TRBD2 aligns across 8 bases. CDR1 is SGDLS, CDR2 YYNGEE, per germline. The CDR3 sequence is 16 residues long. V shed 4 bases, J shed 5 bases, and the junction held 11 bases outside the gene matches. The CDR3 DNA reads TGTGCCAGCAGCTTAAGCGGGAGTAGCACACACAATGAGCAGTTCTTC. Amino acids: CASSLSGSSTHNEQFF.

This clone has a handful of counts. V is TRBV2 and J is TRBJ1-5; 7 bases fit TRBD1. Germline V CDR1 and CDR2: SNHLY, FYNNEI. The V segment lost 2 bases and the J segment 8 bases; nucleotides outside the gene matches: 6. CDR3 length equals 14 residues. CDR3 loop: CASSERGRGEPQHF. In DNA, the CDR3 is TGTGCCAGCAGTGAAAGGGGGCGCGGGGAGCCCCAGCATTTT. Full variable domain (remainder filled in from reference TRBV2 and TRBJ1-5): EPEVTQTPSHQVTQMGQEVILRCVPISNHLYFYWYRQILGQKVEFLVSFYNNEISEKSEIFDDQFSVERPDGSNFTLKIRSTKLEDSAMYFCASSERGRGEPQHFGDGTRLSIL.

This chain joins TRBV18 and TRBJ2-3; 8 bases are shared with TRBD2. Germline V gives CDR1 KGHSH, CDR2 LQKENI. The junction had 7 bases not matched to a gene; V was cut back by 3 bases and J by 5 bases. This CDR3 spans 15 amino acids. CDR3 residues: CASSPQAGAIDTQYF. For the CDR3, the DNA is TGTGCCAGCTCACCCCAAGCGGGAGCGATAGATACGCAGTATTTT.

The rearrangement joins TRBV29-1 to TRBJ1-1; 10 bases are a match to TRBD1. J was trimmed by 6 bases and V by 6 bases; bases with no gene match: 4. CDR3 size: 12 residues. In germline, CDR1 is SQVTM, CDR2 ANQGSEA. Here the CDR3 DNA reads TGCAGCGTGGCAGGACAGGGGGCTGAAGCTTTCTTT. This translates into CSVAGQGAEAFF.

This chain connects TRBV11-3 to TRBJ2-6, with D possibly being TRBD1 (6 bases). This CDR3 spans 18 amino acids. In germline, CDR1 is SGHNT, CDR2 YENEEA. Deletions cut 3 bases from V and 0 bases from J, with 15 bases between. Here the CDR3 reads CASSLGTKHRSGANVLTF. Here the CDR3 DNA reads TGTGCCAGCAGCTTGGGGACAAAACATCGCTCTGGGGCCAACGTCCTGACTTTC.

V gene TRBV21-1 combines with J gene TRBJ2-7; TRBD2 was called by the table and not checked on the DNA. TRBV21-1 is a pseudogene locus. The CDR3 contains 17 residues. CDR3 coding DNA: TGTGCCAGCAGCAAAGAGTTGCTAGCGGGTCGATCCTACGAGCAGTACGTC. Protein: CASSKELLAGRSYEQYV.

The chain joins TRBV5-4 to TRBJ1-4; 9 bases map to TRBD1. J was trimmed by 12 bases and V by 0 bases; bases with no gene match: 9. Germline lookup yields CDR1 SGHNT and CDR2 YYREEE (reference sequence). The CDR3 is made up of 15 amino acids. The CDR3 loop is CASSLGRTGVGELFF. Written as DNA, the CDR3 is TGTGCCAGCAGCTTGGGGAGGACAGGGGTCGGGGAACTGTTTTTT.

J is TRBJ1-2 and V is TRBV7-3; TRBD1 matches at 7 bases. The CDR3 is 17 residues long. Germline V gene sequence: CDR1 SGHTA, CDR2 FQGTGA. The V gene end was trimmed by 3 bases and the J gene end by 4 bases; junction bases not matched to a gene: 14. The CDR3: CASSFYNAEQGSYGYTF. Written as DNA, the CDR3 is TGTGCCAGCAGCTTTTATAACGCAGAACAGGGGAGCTATGGCTACACCTTC.

This sequence joins TRBV6-5 and TRBJ1-5, with 8 nucleotides matching TRBD1. V lost 0 bases, J lost 3 bases, and 4 bases stayed unmatched. Germline CDR1 is MNHEY and CDR2 is SVGAGI. CDR3 length: 16 residues. This chain's CDR3 is CASSYSRDRHNQPQHF. In DNA form, the CDR3 reads TGTGCCAGCAGTTACTCTCGGGACAGGCACAATCAGCCCCAGCATTTT.

The CDR3 loop reads CASSVGSSLVDGDTQYF. The CDR3 DNA reads as TGTGCCAGCAGCGTAGGTTCTAGCCTCGTTGATGGGGATACGCAGTATTTT. This chain links TRBV9 with TRBJ2-3; weak D call: TRBD2 (5 bases). Germline loops: CDR1 SGDLS, CDR2 YYNGEE. The CDR3 contains 17 residues. Trimming pared 0 bases from V and 6 bases from J, leaving 20 bases between.

V gene TRBV19 combines with J gene TRBJ2-1; perhaps TRBD1 as D (6 bases). CDR3 length equals 15 residues. Germline V gene data show CDR1 as LNHDA and CDR2 as SQIVND (reference sequence). Trimming stripped 7 bases from V and 0 bases from J, with 13 bases between. The CDR3 protein is CASNRQAASYNEQFF. The CDR3 coding sequence is TGTGCCAGTAACCGACAGGCGGCCTCCTACAATGAGCAGTTCTTC.

V is TRBV19 and J is TRBJ1-2, with D perhaps TRBD1 (6 bases). V was trimmed by 5 bases and J by 6 bases, leaving 19 bases between them. Germline CDR1 and CDR2: LNHDA and SQIVND (reference sequence). The CDR3 runs 15 residues. The CDR3 DNA sequence: TGTGCCAGTAGTGCCTTCGGCAGGGGTTCCGATGGCTACACCTTC. Translating it yields CASSAFGRGSDGYTF. The whole variable domain, filled in from reference TRBV19 and TRBJ1-2, reads DGGITQSPKYLFRKEGQNVTLSCEQNLNHDAMYWYRQDPGQGLRLIYYSQIVNDFQKGDIAEGYSVSREKKESFPLTVTSAQKNPTAFYLCASSAFGRGSDGYTFGSGTRLTVV.